Presented here are 2 T cell receptor beta chains from one specimen sequenced in a study of graft-versus-host responses after intestinal transplantation. The repertoire was sequenced with immunoSEQ multiplex PCR; TCRdb's copy has only in-frame clones and lacks some. The repertoire holds 86,000 or so clones, with 75% to 95% as singletons. Their target antigens are unknown. The sample consisted of unstimulated CD8+ T cells sorted from spleen or lymph node cells, taken before intestinal transplant. The receptors originated from a human donor who received an intestinal transplant.

The chain links TRBV5-6 to TRBJ1-1; D not resolved. The CDR3 has 13 amino acids. Germline assignment: CDR1 SGHDT and CDR2 YYEEEE. V gave up 0 bases and J gave up 1 base, with 4 bases separating them. The CDR3 DNA sequence: TGTGCCAGCAGCTTGGGTAGGAACACTGAAGCTTTCTTT. Its translation is CASSLGRNTEAFF.

The chain joins TRBV13 to TRBJ1-4; D ambiguous. V dropped 6 bases and J dropped 0 bases, with 8 bases sitting between them. In germline, CDR1 is PRHDT, CDR2 FYEKMQ (reference sequence). The CDR3 is 14 residues long. CDR3 in amino acids: CASRQLATNEKLFF. The CDR3 bases are TGTGCCAGCAGACAACTAGCAACTAATGAAAAACTGTTTTTT.